Below, 21 T cell receptor beta chains from the same sample are listed, as sequenced in a study of OX40 agonist ivuxolimab in advanced cancers. Sequencing used immunoSEQ multiplex PCR; TCRdb keeps in-frame clones, though not all of them. Of 80,000 or so clones in the sample, roughly 84% were seen once. The sequences come from CD4+ or CD8+ T cells sorted from blood, collected in a trial of the OX40 agonist ivuxolimab. The receptors were gathered from an adult with an advanced solid tumor such as melanoma, head and neck, liver or kidney cancer.

This chain connects TRBV4-3 to TRBJ2-1, with 8 bases lining up with TRBD2. Germline V gene data show CDR1 as LGHNA and CDR2 as YSLEER. V was clipped by 4 bases and J by 0 bases; unmatched bases: 8. CDR3 length equals 17 residues. CDR3 DNA sequence: TGCGCCAGCAGCCGCGCTAGCGGGCCTAGCTCCTACAATGAGCAGTTCTTC. This codes for CASSRASGPSSYNEQFF.

The V gene is TRBV6-6, the J gene TRBJ2-3, with D possibly TRBD2 on 5 matching bases. The CDR3 extends over 14 amino acids. The germline V and J ends were trimmed by 6 bases and 0 bases, with 10 bases remaining between them. Germline CDR1 and CDR2: MNHNY and SVGAGI (reference sequence). This CDR3 reads CASRPSGSTDTQYF. The CDR3 DNA reads TGTGCCAGCAGACCTTCGGGAAGCACAGATACGCAGTATTTT.

The chain has TRBV2 and TRBJ1-5; D unresolved. The CDR3 is made up of 15 amino acids. Germline V CDR1 and CDR2: SNHLY, FYNNEI. Deletions cut 1 base from V and 4 bases from J, with 11 bases between. CDR3 in amino acids: CASSEGRADNQPQHF. The CDR3 nucleotides are TGTGCCAGCAGTGAAGGTAGGGCAGATAATCAGCCCCAGCATTTT.

The V gene is TRBV9, the J gene TRBJ1-4; D unclear. This CDR3 contains 15 residues. V was clipped by 0 bases and J by 0 bases, with 6 bases between them. Germline-derived CDR1 and CDR2 are SGDLS and YYNGEE. The CDR3: CASSVGVATNEKLFF. The CDR3 region has the DNA TGTGCCAGCAGCGTAGGAGTTGCAACTAATGAAAAACTGTTTTTT.

The chain links TRBV5-1 to TRBJ1-2, with unresolved D. This CDR3 spans 14 amino acids. Looked up from germline, CDR1 is SGHRS and CDR2 is YFSETQ. Trimming removed 0 bases from V and 2 bases from J, with 8 bases in between. The CDR3 sequence is CASSLAQRNYGYTF. The CDR3 bases are TGCGCCAGCAGCTTGGCCCAACGGAACTATGGCTACACCTTC.

V is TRBV2 and J is TRBJ2-3; D remains ambiguous. This CDR3 is 13 amino acids long. The germline V and J ends were trimmed by 0 bases and 5 bases, with 6 bases remaining between them. In germline, CDR1 is SNHLY, CDR2 FYNNEI. CDR3 nucleotides: TGTGCCAGCAGTGAAGCGGGTAGAGATACGCAGTATTTT. This encodes CASSEAGRDTQYF.

The rearrangement uses TRBV5-1 and TRBJ2-7; D might be TRBD2 (6 bases). The CDR3 is 16 residues long. CDR1 SGHRS and CDR2 YFSETQ come from the germline V gene. With 4 bases removed from V and 1 base from J, the gap between germline ends came to 18 bases. This chain's CDR3 is CASSHGRSSGSYEQYF. CDR3 nucleotide sequence: TGCGCCAGCAGCCATGGGCGGAGTAGCGGTTCCTACGAGCAGTACTTC.

This chain uses TRBV30 with TRBJ2-1, with TRBD1 identical over 9 bases. CDR1 is GTSNPN and CDR2 is SVGIG in the germline V gene (reference sequence). J lost 10 bases, V lost 3 bases, and 7 bases had no gene match. There are 13 residues in the CDR3. This CDR3 reads CAWSRDRAGEQFF. The DNA for the CDR3 is TGTGCCTGGAGCCGGGACAGGGCGGGCGAGCAGTTCTTC.

The chain carries TRBV28 and TRBJ2-7, with D perhaps matching TRBD2 (6 bases). Germline V gene lookup returns CDR1 MDHEN and CDR2 SYDVKM. The CDR3 length is 15 residues. Trimming took 3 bases from V and 6 from J, leaving 18 bases between them. The CDR3 protein is CASSLDGGAASEQYF. Written as DNA, the CDR3 is TGTGCCAGCAGTTTGGATGGAGGGGCTGCCAGCGAGCAGTACTTC.

The chain links TRBV7-2 to TRBJ2-1; TRBD2 matches 10 bases. The germline gives CDR1 SGHTA, CDR2 FQGNSA. The CDR3 consists of 15 residues. Trimming at V came to 1 base and at J to 6 bases, leaving 3 bases not matched to a gene. The CDR3 loop is CASSLDSSGGNEQFF. In nucleotides, the CDR3 is TGTGCCAGCAGCTTAGACTCTAGCGGGGGCAATGAGCAGTTCTTC.

This rearrangement joins TRBV11-3 to TRBJ1-6; 9 nucleotides align to TRBD1. Germline loops: CDR1 SGHNT, CDR2 YENEEA. V was clipped by 5 bases and J by 6 bases; unmatched bases: 5. The CDR3 loop spans 15 amino acids. The CDR3 coding sequence is TGTGCCAGCAGCCCCCGGACAGGGGCTAATTCACCCCTCCACTTT. As protein: CASSPRTGANSPLHF. The full variable domain, its missing parts supplied by reference TRBV11-3 and TRBJ1-6, is EAGVVQSPRYKIIEKKQPVAFWCNPISGHNTLYWYLQNLGQGPELLIRYENEEAVDDSQLPKDRFSAERLKGVDSTLKIQPAELGDSAVYLCASSPRTGANSPLHFGNGTRLTVT.

The chain employs TRBV5-5 and TRBJ1-2; tentative D call: TRBD1 (5 bases). V was pared by 2 bases and J by 7 bases, with 15 bases between. CDR1 and CDR2 (germline): SGHKS, YYEKEE (reference sequence). CDR3 size: 14 residues. The CDR3 nucleotides read TGTGCCAGCAGCTTTCAGGGTGGGGTCAGTGGCTACACCTTC. Its protein product is CASSFQGGVSGYTF.

The chain links TRBV5-1 to TRBJ2-1, with D possibly matching TRBD2 (5 bases). CDR1 SGHRS and CDR2 YFSETQ come from the germline V gene. The V end was cut by 0 bases, the J end by 8 bases, with 12 bases between. This CDR3 region has 14 residues. The CDR3: CASSLEASSDEQFF. The CDR3, as DNA: TGCGCCAGCAGCTTGGAGGCTAGCAGCGATGAGCAGTTCTTC.

The chain couples TRBV6-5 to TRBJ1-2; no clear D. V gave up 6 bases and J gave up 7 bases, with 12 bases separating them. Germline V gene data show CDR1 as MNHEY and CDR2 as SVGAGI. The CDR3 has 12 amino acids. CDR3 DNA sequence: TGTGCCAGCAGCGACGCTCTGAGTGGCTACACCTTC. Its translation: CASSDALSGYTF.

This chain uses TRBV10-2 with TRBJ2-7, with 9 positions matching TRBD2. The CDR3 contains 15 residues. With V trimmed by 7 bases and J by 4 bases, 11 bases remained unmatched. Per germline, CDR1 WSHSY and CDR2 SAAADI. CDR3 loop: CASTKGLAGLYEQYF. In nucleotides, the CDR3 is TGCGCCAGCACTAAGGGGCTAGCGGGATTGTACGAGCAGTACTTC.

CDR3 sequence reads: CASRGTVGNTEAFF. Written as DNA, the CDR3 is TGCGCCAGCCGGGGCACGGTGGGCAACACTGAAGCTTTCTTT. The V call is TRBV5-1, the J call TRBJ1-1; D is possibly TRBD1 (5 bases). The V end lost 7 bases, the J end lost 2 bases, and 15 bases lay between the germline ends. This CDR3 has 14 amino acids. CDR1 SGHRS and CDR2 YFSETQ come from the germline V gene.

This clone is a singleton in its sample. CDR3 in amino acids: CASSVAGTDYEQYF. The CDR3 DNA reads TGCGCCAGCAGCGTAGCCGGGACTGATTACGAGCAGTACTTC. The rearrangement uses TRBV5-1 and TRBJ2-7; a possible D gene is TRBD2 (6 bases). The CDR3 length is 14 residues. Germline CDR1 is SGHRS and CDR2 is YFSETQ. Trimming took 4 bases from V and 4 from J, leaving 15 bases between them.

This chain joins TRBV30 and TRBJ1-2; D call uncertain. This CDR3 has 13 amino acids. The germline V and J ends were trimmed by 4 bases and 2 bases, with 11 bases remaining between them. Germline V gene data show CDR1 as GTSNPN and CDR2 as SVGIG (reference sequence). In DNA form, the CDR3 reads TGTGCCTGGACATACACCCTGAACTATGGCTACACCTTC. Translated, it gives CAWTYTLNYGYTF.

The chain employs TRBV7-9 and TRBJ1-1, with D tentatively TRBD1 (6 bases). CDR3 length: 14 amino acids. The germline CDR1 and CDR2 sequences are SEHNR and FQNEAQ (reference sequence). V was shortened by 3 bases and J by 4 bases, with 12 bases between the two germline ends. CDR3 region: CASSLATGSTEAFF. In DNA, the CDR3 is TGTGCCAGCAGCTTGGCTACAGGGAGCACTGAAGCTTTCTTT.

The chain joins TRBV19 to TRBJ2-3, with a possible D match to TRBD1 (5 bases). This CDR3 is built from 15 residues. Trimming took 2 bases from V and 0 from J, leaving 9 bases between them. From germline, CDR1 is LNHDA and CDR2 SQIVND (reference sequence). The CDR3 protein is CASSISGSSTDTQYF. DNA of the CDR3: TGTGCCAGTAGTATATCAGGGTCTAGCACAGATACGCAGTATTTT.

In this sample, this clone turned up once. The chain employs TRBV2 and TRBJ2-7; no clear D gene. Germline V gives CDR1 SNHLY, CDR2 FYNNEI. CDR3 length: 16 amino acids. Trimming left V 6 bases short and J 2 bases short, with 20 bases between. This CDR3 is CASSTNNYGSTYEQYF. The CDR3 DNA follows: TGTGCCAGCAGCACCAACAATTATGGCAGTACCTACGAGCAGTACTTC.